The 24 T cell receptor beta chains below come from one sample, sequenced in a study of Graves' ophthalmopathy and Graves' hyperthyroidism. Researchers took RNA transcripts and amplified TCR beta CDR3 regions from them. RT-PCR in the first round used HTBI primers; a second-round multiplex PCR followed. TCRdb redid the calling of the multiplex PCR reads with MiXCR, one entry per CDR3 protein. This sample has under 800,000 distinct CDR3 sequences, with over 20% found just once. Sequencing was done on a sample of peripheral blood. These receptors were collected from a woman younger than 30 with stable Graves' hyperthyroidism. Some clones in this sample may be carry-over from other donors' samples.

At least ten counts were recorded for this clonotype. V gene TRBV11-2 combines with J gene TRBJ2-7; possibly TRBD1 for D (5 bases). This CDR3 is built from 14 residues. Between the trimmed V and J ends, which lost 5 bases and 5 bases, there was a span of 16 bases. The germline gives CDR1 SGHAT, CDR2 FQNNGV. This CDR3 reads CASSIKTGYHEQYF. The CDR3 DNA sequence: TGTGCCAGCAGCATCAAAACAGGATACCACGAGCAGTACTTC.

In this sample, this clonotype turned up a few times. The chain recombines TRBV5-1 with TRBJ2-2, with D uncertain. V dropped 2 bases and J dropped 6 bases, with 5 bases sitting between them. Looked up from germline, CDR1 is SGHRS and CDR2 is YFSETQ. The CDR3 extends over 12 amino acids. DNA of the CDR3: TGCGCCAGCAGCTTTGACCCCGGGGAGCTGTTTTTT. This gives the protein CASSFDPGELFF.

The chain combines TRBV20-1 with TRBJ2-7; the D gene is possibly TRBD1 (5 bases). CDR3 size: 15 residues. The germline V gene has CDR1 DFQATT and CDR2 SNEGSKA (reference sequence). V dropped 0 bases and J dropped 0 bases, with 12 bases sitting between them. The CDR3 protein is CSARDPTGISYEQYF. The DNA for the CDR3 is TGCAGTGCTAGAGATCCCACAGGAATCTCCTACGAGCAGTACTTC.

This clonotype was recorded many times. This chain joins TRBV5-5 and TRBJ2-4, with 7 bases fitting TRBD2. With V trimmed by 4 bases and J by 1 base, 11 bases remained unmatched. The CDR3 runs to 17 residues. Germline V gives CDR1 SGHKS, CDR2 YYEKEE (reference sequence). This chain's CDR3 is CASSHHGGSRAKNIQYF. The CDR3 DNA follows: TGTGCCAGCAGCCACCATGGCGGGAGTAGGGCCAAAAACATTCAGTACTTC.

The chain uses TRBV20-1 and TRBJ1-2; no firm D call. Trimming left V 0 bases short and J 4 bases short, with 9 bases between. Germline V gene sequence: CDR1 DFQATT, CDR2 SNEGSKA (reference sequence). The CDR3 length is 13 residues. Here the CDR3 reads CSARDPRLYGYTF. CDR3 sequence (DNA): TGCAGTGCTAGAGATCCCCGACTCTATGGCTACACCTTC.

In its sample, this clonotype was seen many times. CDR3: CASSPGTGVTQYF. The CDR3 DNA follows: TGTGCCAGCTCGCCCGGGACAGGGGTGACCCAGTACTTC. The chain is built from TRBV6-1 and TRBJ2-5; 10 bases line up with TRBD1. Losses at the gene ends were 8 bases for V and 7 bases for J; bases not matched to a gene: 7. The CDR3 runs 13 residues. CDR1 and CDR2 from the germline V gene are MNHNS and SASEGT.

There are many counts of this clonotype. The gene calls are TRBV12-5 and TRBJ2-7; 10 nucleotides match TRBD1. The CDR3 sequence is 14 residues long. V was clipped by 9 bases and J by 5 bases; unmatched bases: 10. Germline values: CDR1 LGHNT, CDR2 FRNRAP. CDR3 protein: CASRQTGQGNEQYF. The CDR3 nucleotides read TGTGCTAGCCGTCAAACGGGACAGGGGAACGAGCAGTACTTC.

The V call is TRBV29-1, the J call TRBJ2-7; the D gene is possibly TRBD1 (5 bases). Germline V gene lookup returns CDR1 SQVTM and CDR2 ANQGSEA. The germline V and J ends were trimmed by 7 bases and 0 bases, with 13 bases remaining between them. The CDR3 loop spans 13 amino acids. CDR3 coding DNA: TGCAGCGCTAGGACACCCAGCTCCTACGAGCAGTACTTC. This translates into CSARTPSSYEQYF.

This clonotype was recorded at least ten times. This chain uses TRBV7-2 with TRBJ2-6; a possible D gene is TRBD2 (5 bases). This CDR3 contains 13 residues. The V end lost 2 bases, the J end lost 10 bases, and 9 bases lay between the germline ends. Germline CDR1 and CDR2: SGHTA and FQGNSA. The CDR3 loop is CASSLRGRNVLTF. DNA for the CDR3: TGTGCCAGCAGCTTAAGAGGGCGGAACGTCCTGACTTTC.

This clonotype was counted at least ten times. The rearrangement links TRBV28 to TRBJ1-1; D gene uncertain. V lost 2 bases and J lost 9, with 10 bases in between. The CDR3 is made up of 12 amino acids. In germline, CDR1 is MDHEN, CDR2 SYDVKM. CDR3 sequence: CASSLLYSQAFF. The DNA for the CDR3 is TGTGCCAGCAGTTTACTGTACAGCCAAGCTTTCTTT.

V gene TRBV6-1 combines with J gene TRBJ2-7, with D perhaps TRBD2 (6 bases). Trimming took off 2 bases at V and 6 bases at J, with 17 bases between the two ends. The CDR3 consists of 15 residues. Germline V gene sequence: CDR1 MNHNS, CDR2 SASEGT. In DNA, the CDR3 is TGTGCCAGCAGTGAACTCCTTGCGGGGACCTGCGAGCAGTACTTC. Amino acids: CASSELLAGTCEQYF.

In this sample, this clonotype turned up many times. The chain links TRBV5-5 to TRBJ2-7; a weak D match, TRBD2 (5 bases). V was pared by 4 bases and J by 4 bases, with 15 bases between. The CDR3 spans 14 residues. The V gene's germline CDR1 is SGHKS and CDR2 YYEKEE (reference sequence). The CDR3 region is CASSLTVGRYEQYF. In nucleotides, the CDR3 is TGTGCCAGCAGCCTGACGGTAGGGAGATACGAGCAGTACTTC.

The V gene is TRBV12-3 or TRBV12-4, the J gene TRBJ1-1; D uncertain. Trimming pared 8 bases from V and 11 bases from J, leaving 24 bases between. There are 14 residues in the CDR3. CDR3 protein: CASFQYVAASEAFF. The CDR3 nucleotides are TGTGCCAGCTTCCAATATGTCGCTGCGTCCGAGGCTTTCTTT.

There are a few counts of this clonotype. The rearrangement joins TRBV6-1 to TRBJ1-6; TRBD1 aligns across 8 bases. The germline CDR1 and CDR2 sequences are MNHNS and SASEGT. The CDR3 extends over 15 amino acids. The junction had 4 bases not matched to a gene; V was cut back by 3 bases and J by 6 bases. For the CDR3, the DNA is TGTGCCAGCAGTGATACAGGGGGATCTAATTCACCCCTCCACTTT. It yields the protein CASSDTGGSNSPLHF.

This clonotype was recorded only once. This chain links TRBV3-1 with TRBJ2-7; D might be TRBD1 or TRBD2, each matching 5 bases. This CDR3 has 16 residues. With 1 base removed from V and 2 bases from J, the gap between germline ends came to 15 bases. Per the germline V gene, CDR1 is LGHDT and CDR2 is YNNKEL (reference sequence). The DNA for the CDR3 is TGTGCCAGCAGCCAAGGGCGAGGGACGGGGACCTACGAGCAGTACTTC. It specifies CASSQGRGTGTYEQYF.

The table lists this clonotype with many counts. This chain links TRBV4-3 with TRBJ1-2, with a possible D match to TRBD1 (5 bases). The CDR3 covers 15 residues. Trimming took 1 base from V and 2 from J, leaving 11 bases between them. Germline CDR1 reads LGHNA; CDR2 reads YSLEER. The CDR3 sequence: CASSQGQTENYGYTF. The CDR3 DNA reads TGCGCCAGCAGCCAAGGTCAGACAGAGAACTATGGCTACACCTTC.

V gene TRBV28 combines with J gene TRBJ2-7; the D gene is possibly TRBD1 (5 bases). The CDR3 is 14 residues long. V was clipped by 5 bases and J by 3 bases, with 14 bases between them. Per germline, CDR1 MDHEN and CDR2 SYDVKM. The CDR3 spells CASSPPPGHYEQYF. The CDR3 region has the DNA TGTGCCAGCAGTCCCCCCCCAGGGCACTACGAGCAGTACTTC.

This sequence joins TRBV15 and TRBJ2-2; tentatively, D is TRBD2 (5 bases). In germline, CDR1 is LNHNV, CDR2 YYDKDF (reference sequence). V lost 3 bases and J 3 bases, leaving 14 bases between the germline ends. The length of the CDR3 is 16 residues. The CDR3 DNA reads TGTGCCACCAGCAGGATGGGGAGCAGACACACCGGGGAGCTGTTTTTT. Amino acids: CATSRMGSRHTGELFF.

The table lists this clonotype with many counts. The genes are TRBV12-3 or TRBV12-4 and TRBJ1-1, with 7 nucleotides matching TRBD1. Trimming removed 3 bases from V and 4 bases from J; junction bases left unmatched: 17. This CDR3 is built from 18 residues. The CDR3 nucleotides are TGTGCCAGCAGTTTTTCGAAGGGGGGGACAGCTTTGGGCACTGAAGCTTTCTTT. As protein: CASSFSKGGTALGTEAFF.

This clonotype was counted at least ten times. V gene TRBV9 combines with J gene TRBJ1-1; D ambiguous. Trimming removed 0 bases at V and 3 bases at J, with 6 bases between. This CDR3 comprises 13 residues. Germline V gene sequence: CDR1 SGDLS, CDR2 YYNGEE. In nucleotides, the CDR3 is TGTGCCAGCAGCGTAGGTGGGTACACTGAAGCTTTCTTT. Translating it yields CASSVGGYTEAFF.

This clonotype was detected many times. The V and J genes are TRBV6-5 and TRBJ1-5; D may be TRBD1 (5 bases). The CDR3 runs 15 residues. Trimming took off 0 bases at V and 5 bases at J, with 11 bases between the two ends. CDR1 is MNHEY, CDR2 SVGAGI, per germline. The CDR3 DNA follows: TGTGCCAGCAGTTACTCAATCACAGGAGATCAGCCCCAGCATTTT. It translates to CASSYSITGDQPQHF.

CDR3 loop: CASSSRGRGIYEQYF. For the CDR3, the DNA is TGTGCCAGCAGCTCTCGAGGCAGGGGGATTTACGAGCAGTACTTC. This rearrangement joins TRBV11-2 to TRBJ2-7; 7 bases are shared with TRBD1. The CDR3 spans 15 residues. Per the germline V gene, CDR1 is SGHAT and CDR2 is FQNNGV. Trimming cost V 4 bases and J 4 bases; bases outside gene matches: 10.

This clonotype was detected ten times or more. The chain has TRBV6-1 and TRBJ2-4, with unresolved D. The CDR3 has 14 amino acids. V was shortened by 6 bases and J by 9 bases, with 18 bases between the two germline ends. Germline V gives CDR1 MNHNS, CDR2 SASEGT. CDR3 sequence (DNA): TGTGCCAGCAGCCCAGGAACGGCTTCTAGCATTCAGTACTTC. Translated: CASSPGTASSIQYF.

V usage is TRBV30 and J usage is TRBJ1-5; possibly TRBD1 for D (5 bases). Trimming removed 8 bases from V and 6 bases from J, with 14 bases in between. The V gene's germline CDR1 is GTSNPN and CDR2 SVGIG (reference sequence). The CDR3 has 12 amino acids. The CDR3 loop reads CATSGVGQPQHF. In nucleotides, the CDR3 is TGTGCCACCTCGGGGGTTGGTCAGCCCCAGCATTTT.